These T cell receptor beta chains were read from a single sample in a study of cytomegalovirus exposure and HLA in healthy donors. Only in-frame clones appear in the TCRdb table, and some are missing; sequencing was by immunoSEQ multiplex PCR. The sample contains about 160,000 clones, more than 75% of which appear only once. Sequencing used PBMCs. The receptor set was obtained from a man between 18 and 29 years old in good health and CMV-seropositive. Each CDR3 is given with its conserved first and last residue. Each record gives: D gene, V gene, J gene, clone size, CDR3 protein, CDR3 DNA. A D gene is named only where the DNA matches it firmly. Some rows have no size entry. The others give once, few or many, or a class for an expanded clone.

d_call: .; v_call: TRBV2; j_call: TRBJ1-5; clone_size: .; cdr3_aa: CASSEGRGSGQPQHF; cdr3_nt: TGTGCCAGCAGTGAAGGTAGGGGCTCGGGTCAGCCCCAGCATTTT
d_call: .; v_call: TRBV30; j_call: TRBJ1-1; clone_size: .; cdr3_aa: CAWIQGYTEAFF; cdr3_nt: TGTGCCTGGATCCAGGGGTACACTGAAGCTTTCTTT
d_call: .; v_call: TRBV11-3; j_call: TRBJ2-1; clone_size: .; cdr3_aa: CASYSGSGSYNEQFF; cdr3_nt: TGTGCCAGCTACTCGGGGAGCGGGTCCTACAATGAGCAGTTCTTC
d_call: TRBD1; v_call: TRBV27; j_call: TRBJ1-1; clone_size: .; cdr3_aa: CASSLGDRGNTEAFF; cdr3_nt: TGTGCCAGCAGTTTAGGGGACAGGGGGAACACTGAAGCTTTCTTT
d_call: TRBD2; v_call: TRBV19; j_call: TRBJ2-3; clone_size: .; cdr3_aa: CASSIVAAGGPSDTQYF; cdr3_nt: TGTGCCAGTAGTATAGTTGCCGCGGGGGGGCCTTCAGATACGCAGTATTTT
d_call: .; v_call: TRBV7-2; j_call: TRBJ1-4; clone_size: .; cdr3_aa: CASSLAVVQATNEKLFF; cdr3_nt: TGTGCCAGCAGCTTAGCAGTCGTACAGGCAACTAATGAAAAACTGTTTTTT
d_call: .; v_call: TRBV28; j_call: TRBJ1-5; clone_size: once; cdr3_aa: CASSLGGQPQHF; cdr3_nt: TGTGCCAGCAGTTTAGGTGGCCAGCCCCAGCATTTT
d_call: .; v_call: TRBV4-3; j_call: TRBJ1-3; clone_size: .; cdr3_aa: CASSQEPGLTGNTIYF; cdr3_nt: TGCGCCAGCAGCCAAGAACCGGGACTCACTGGAAACACCATATATTTT
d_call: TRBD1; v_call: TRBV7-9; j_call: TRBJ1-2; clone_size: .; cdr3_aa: CASSLGQINYGYTF; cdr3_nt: TGTGCCAGCAGCCTGGGACAGATCAACTATGGCTACACCTTC
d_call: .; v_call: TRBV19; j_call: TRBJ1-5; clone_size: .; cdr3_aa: CASSIVQGDQPQHF; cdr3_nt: TGTGCCAGTAGTATCGTGCAGGGTGATCAGCCCCAGCATTTT
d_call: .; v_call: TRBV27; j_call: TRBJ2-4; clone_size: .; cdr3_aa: CASSPPGLAKNIQYF; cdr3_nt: TGTGCCAGCAGCCCCCCTGGCCTAGCCAAAAACATTCAGTACTTC
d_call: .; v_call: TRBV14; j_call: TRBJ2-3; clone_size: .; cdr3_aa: CASSPTGQLITDTQYF; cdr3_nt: TGTGCCAGCAGCCCAACTGGACAGCTAATCACAGATACGCAGTATTTT